These T cell receptor beta chains were read from a single sample in a study of shared clonotypes between healthy human individuals. Clones were read by immunoSEQ multiplex PCR, and TCRdb kept only the in-frame ones, dropping some. The table lists roughly 2.6 million clones, roughly 92% of them singletons. Specimen: naive CD4+ T cells sorted from blood. The receptors derive from a young man in good health. The CDR3 runs from the conserved cysteine through the conserved F or W. The D gene is left open where the match is weak. Size values are once, few and many counts, or a class for expanded clones, and some rows have none.

v_call	d_call	clone_size	j_call	cdr3_nt	cdr3_aa
TRBV5-1	NA	NA	TRBJ1-2	TGCGCCAGCAGCTTGGGACCGAACTATGGCTACACCTTC	CASSLGPNYGYTF
TRBV28	TRBD1	once	TRBJ1-4	TGTGCCAGCAGTTTGGTGCAGGGGGGCGCAACTAATGAAAAACTGTTTTTT	CASSLVQGGATNEKLFF
TRBV6-5	TRBD2	NA	TRBJ2-7	TGTGCCAGCAGTTCAAGCTCTAGCGGGAAGCACGAGCAGTACTTC	CASSSSSSGKHEQYF
TRBV27	TRBD2	once	TRBJ2-3	TGTGCCAGCAGTACCCGGCTAGCGGGGGGCACAGATACGCAGTATTTT	CASSTRLAGGTDTQYF
TRBV18	NA	NA	TRBJ2-7	TGTGCCAGCTCACCCTACAGGGAGGAGCAGTACTTC	CASSPYREEQYF
TRBV9	NA	NA	TRBJ2-3	TGTGCCAGCAGCGTAAGGGGGAGCACAGATACGCAGTATTTT	CASSVRGSTDTQYF
TRBV10-3	NA	NA	TRBJ2-7	TGTGCCATCAGAAAAACTAGTTCTAGCTCCTACGAGCAGTACTTC	CAIRKTSSSSYEQYF
TRBV9	TRBD1	NA	TRBJ1-6	TGTGCCAGCAGCGTAGAACAGGGGGCGCGTGGTTCACCCCTCCACTTT	CASSVEQGARGSPLHF
TRBV28	TRBD1	once	TRBJ2-7	TGTGCCAGCAGTTCCCCGGGACAGGCGTACTCCTACGAGCAGTACTTC	CASSSPGQAYSYEQYF
TRBV5-5	NA	NA	TRBJ1-2	TGTGCCAGCAGCTTGGCTCGTGGTGGCTACACCTTC	CASSLARGGYTF
TRBV4-3	TRBD2	NA	TRBJ2-3	TGCGCCAGCAGCCTCTCGATGGGAAGCGGGAGGTCCACAGATACGCAGTATTTT	CASSLSMGSGRSTDTQYF
TRBV20-1	NA	once	TRBJ2-1	TGCAGTGCTAGTCGGGACAATGAGCAGTTCTTC	CSASRDNEQFF
TRBV29-1	TRBD1	NA	TRBJ1-4	TGCAGCGTGAGCACAGGGGGTCTCTTCGAAAAACTGTTTTTT	CSVSTGGLFEKLFF
TRBV29-1	TRBD1	NA	TRBJ2-5	TGCAGCGCCACAGGGGGCGGCGAGACCCAGTACTTC	CSATGGGETQYF
TRBV13	NA	NA	TRBJ2-7	TGTGCCAGCAGCTCCTTGGACCGGAGCTCCTACGAGCAGTACTTC	CASSSLDRSSYEQYF
TRBV18	NA	few	TRBJ1-1	TGTGCCAGCTCACCACAACAGGGTATTAACACTGAAGCTTTCTTT	CASSPQQGINTEAFF
TRBV4-1	NA	NA	TRBJ2-5	TGCGCCAGCAGCCAAGACCCGGGACTTTTCGGGACGGAGACCCAGTACTTC	CASSQDPGLFGTETQYF
TRBV5-1	NA	NA	TRBJ2-7	TGCGCCAGCAGCTTGGATCGTCGAGATCCCGAGCAGTACTTC	CASSLDRRDPEQYF
TRBV25-1	TRBD1	NA	TRBJ1-1	TGTGCCAGCAGTGAATCCAGGACAGGGAGGAACACTGAAGCTTTCTTT	CASSESRTGRNTEAFF
TRBV7-8	TRBD1	NA	TRBJ2-5	TGTGCCAGCAGGCGCTTAGCACAGGGGGCGCGTGAAGAGACCCAGTACTTC	CASRRLAQGAREETQYF
TRBV10-3	TRBD1	few	TRBJ1-5	TGTGCCATCAGACCCGACAGGGGCGGTCAGCCCCAGCATTTT	CAIRPDRGGQPQHF
TRBV6-1	NA	NA	TRBJ1-2	TGTGCCAGCAGTGAAGGGACATTCTATGGCTACACCTTC	CASSEGTFYGYTF
TRBV11-3	NA	NA	TRBJ2-7	TGTGCCAGCAGCCCCGAGAGGTACGAGCAGTACTTC	CASSPERYEQYF
TRBV6-1	NA	NA	TRBJ1-2	TGTGCCAGCAGGGCCCAGACTCCTTATGGCTACACCTTC	CASRAQTPYGYTF
TRBV10-2	TRBD1	NA	TRBJ2-7	TGCGCCAGCATCAACAGGGGCCGCTACGAGCAGTACTTC	CASINRGRYEQYF
TRBV6-5	TRBD1	NA	TRBJ1-6	TGTGCCAGCAGCCAGACAGGGGCGAATAATTCACCCCTCCACTTT	CASSQTGANNSPLHF
TRBV18	NA	NA	TRBJ1-5	TGTGCCAGCTCACCGTCCGGACAGTATAATCAGCCCCAGCATTTT	CASSPSGQYNQPQHF